The entry below gives a single TCR beta chain sequence along with its context. Antigen unknown. The entry originates in a study of shared clonotypes between healthy human individuals. Study results and limitations: Rarefaction exposed incomplete sorted-subset sequencing despite large depth. With a handful of donors compared, about 5% of naive CD4 clonotypes were shared.

The V and J ends lost 5 bases and 8 bases, in that order; junction bases with no gene match: 9. Germline V CDR1 and CDR2: SGHTA, FQGNSA. The length of the CDR3 is 17 residues. Generated by immunoSEQ multiplex PCR, the TCRdb table keeps only in-frame clones and is missing some. Seen here are approximately 2.1 million clones, over 85% observed once, and the top ten hold about 0.39%. The V call is TRBV7-2, the J call TRBJ2-2; 15 nucleotides line up with TRBD2. The sequence came from a man aged 18 to 30 in good health. Some clones in this sample may be carry-over from other donors' samples. Sequencing used naive CD4+ T cells from PBMCs. The subset: CD45RA+ positively selected. The CDR3 nucleotides are TGTGCCAGCAGCCCGCCCGGACTAGCGGGAGGGTCGGGGGAGCTGTTTTTT. It yields the protein CASSPPGLAGGSGELFF.